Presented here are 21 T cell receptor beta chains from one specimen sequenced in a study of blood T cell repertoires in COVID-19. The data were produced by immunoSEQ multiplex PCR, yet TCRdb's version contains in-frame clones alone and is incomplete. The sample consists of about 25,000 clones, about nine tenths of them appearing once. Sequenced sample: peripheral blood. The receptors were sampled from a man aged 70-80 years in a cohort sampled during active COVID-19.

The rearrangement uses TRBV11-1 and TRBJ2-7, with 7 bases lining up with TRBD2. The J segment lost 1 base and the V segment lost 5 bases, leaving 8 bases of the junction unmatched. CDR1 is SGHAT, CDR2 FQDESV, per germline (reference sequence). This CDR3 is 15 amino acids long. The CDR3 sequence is CASSRQGSGSYEQYF. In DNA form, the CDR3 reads TGTGCCAGCAGCCGCCAGGGTAGCGGGTCCTACGAGCAGTACTTC.

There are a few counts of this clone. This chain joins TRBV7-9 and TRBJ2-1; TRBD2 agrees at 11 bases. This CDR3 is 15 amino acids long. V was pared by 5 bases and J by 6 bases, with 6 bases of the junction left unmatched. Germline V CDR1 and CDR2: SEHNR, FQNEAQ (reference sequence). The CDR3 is CASSGLAGSFNEQFF. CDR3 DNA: TGTGCCAGCAGCGGACTAGCGGGCTCGTTCAATGAGCAGTTCTTC.

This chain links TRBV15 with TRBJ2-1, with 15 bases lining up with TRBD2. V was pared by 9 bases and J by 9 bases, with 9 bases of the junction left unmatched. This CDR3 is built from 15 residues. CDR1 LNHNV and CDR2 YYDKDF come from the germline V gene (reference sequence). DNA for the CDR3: TGTGCCACTCTCGGACTAGCGGGAGGGCCAAGTGAGCAGTTCTTC. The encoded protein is CATLGLAGGPSEQFF.

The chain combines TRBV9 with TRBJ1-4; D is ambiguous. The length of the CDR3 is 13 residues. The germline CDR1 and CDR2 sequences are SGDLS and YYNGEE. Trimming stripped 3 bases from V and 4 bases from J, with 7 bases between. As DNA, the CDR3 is TGTGCCAGCAGCGCCAGGAATAATGAAAAACTGTTTTTT. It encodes CASSARNNEKLFF.

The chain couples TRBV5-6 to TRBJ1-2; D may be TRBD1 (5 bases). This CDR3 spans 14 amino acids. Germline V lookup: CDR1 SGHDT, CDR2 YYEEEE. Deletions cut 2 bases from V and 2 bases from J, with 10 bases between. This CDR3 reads CASSFGRGNYGYTF. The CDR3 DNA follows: TGTGCCAGCAGCTTTGGTCGGGGGAACTATGGCTACACCTTC.

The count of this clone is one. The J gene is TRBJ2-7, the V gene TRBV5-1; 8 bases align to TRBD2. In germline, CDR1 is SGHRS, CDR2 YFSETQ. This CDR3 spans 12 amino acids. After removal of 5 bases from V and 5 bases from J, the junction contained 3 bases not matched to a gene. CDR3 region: CASSTSGNEQYF. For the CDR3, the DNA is TGCGCCAGCAGTACTAGCGGAAACGAGCAGTACTTC.

In DNA form, the CDR3 reads TGCAGCGTCGGACAGGGGAAAGGCTACACCTTC. This translates into CSVGQGKGYTF. J is TRBJ1-2 and V is TRBV29-1; TRBD1 agrees at 9 bases. Germline V gene sequence: CDR1 SQVTM, CDR2 ANQGSEA. V shed 6 bases and J 8 bases; nucleotides not matched to a gene: 4. The CDR3 has 11 amino acids.

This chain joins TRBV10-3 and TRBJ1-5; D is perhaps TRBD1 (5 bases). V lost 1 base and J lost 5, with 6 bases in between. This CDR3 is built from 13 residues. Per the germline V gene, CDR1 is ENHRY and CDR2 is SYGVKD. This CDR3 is CAISELGDQPQHF. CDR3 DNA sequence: TGTGCCATCAGTGAGTTAGGGGATCAGCCCCAGCATTTT.

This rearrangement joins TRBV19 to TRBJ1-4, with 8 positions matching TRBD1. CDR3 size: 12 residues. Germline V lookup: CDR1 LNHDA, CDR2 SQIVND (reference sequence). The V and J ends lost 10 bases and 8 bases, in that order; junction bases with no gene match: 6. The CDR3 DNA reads TGTGCCACCGGACAGGGTAGGGAAAAACTGTTTTTT. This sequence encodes CATGQGREKLFF.

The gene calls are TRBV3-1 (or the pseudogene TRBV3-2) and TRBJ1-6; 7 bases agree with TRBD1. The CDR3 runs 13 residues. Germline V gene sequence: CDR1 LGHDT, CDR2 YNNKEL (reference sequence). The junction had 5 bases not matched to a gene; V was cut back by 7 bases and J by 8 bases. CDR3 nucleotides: TGTGCCAGCACCCGGACAGGTTATTCACCCCTCCACTTT. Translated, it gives CASTRTGYSPLHF.

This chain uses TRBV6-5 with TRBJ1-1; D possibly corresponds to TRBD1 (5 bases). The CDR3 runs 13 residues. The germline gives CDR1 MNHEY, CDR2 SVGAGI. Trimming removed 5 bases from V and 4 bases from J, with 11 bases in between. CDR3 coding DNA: TGTGCCAGCAGTAGGACAAGCCGCACTGAAGCTTTCTTT. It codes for CASSRTSRTEAFF.

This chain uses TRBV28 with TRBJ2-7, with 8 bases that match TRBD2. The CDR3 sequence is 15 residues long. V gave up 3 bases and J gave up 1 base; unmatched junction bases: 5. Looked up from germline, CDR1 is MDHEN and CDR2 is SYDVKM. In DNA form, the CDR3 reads TGTGCCAGCAGTTTGTGGGCTAGCGGGTCCTACGAGCAGTACTTC. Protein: CASSLWASGSYEQYF.

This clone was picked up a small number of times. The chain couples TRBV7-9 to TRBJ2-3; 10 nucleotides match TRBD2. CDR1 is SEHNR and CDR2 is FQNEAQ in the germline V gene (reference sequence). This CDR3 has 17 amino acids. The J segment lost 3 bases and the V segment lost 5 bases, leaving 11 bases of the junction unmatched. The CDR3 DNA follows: TGTGCCAGCAGCCCCGGGGCTAGCGGGAGTAGGACAGATACGCAGTATTTT. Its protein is CASSPGASGSRTDTQYF.

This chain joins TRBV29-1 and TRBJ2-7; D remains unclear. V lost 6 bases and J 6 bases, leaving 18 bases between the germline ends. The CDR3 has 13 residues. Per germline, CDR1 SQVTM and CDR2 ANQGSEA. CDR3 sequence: CSVTHELLGEQYF. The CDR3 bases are TGCAGCGTGACCCACGAACTCCTAGGCGAGCAGTACTTC.

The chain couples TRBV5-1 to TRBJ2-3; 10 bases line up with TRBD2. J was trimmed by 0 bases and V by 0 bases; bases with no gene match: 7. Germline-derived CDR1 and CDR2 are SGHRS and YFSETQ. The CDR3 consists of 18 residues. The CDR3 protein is CASSLAGAAGGSTDTQYF. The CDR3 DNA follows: TGCGCCAGCAGCTTGGCCGGGGCAGCGGGAGGGAGCACAGATACGCAGTATTTT.

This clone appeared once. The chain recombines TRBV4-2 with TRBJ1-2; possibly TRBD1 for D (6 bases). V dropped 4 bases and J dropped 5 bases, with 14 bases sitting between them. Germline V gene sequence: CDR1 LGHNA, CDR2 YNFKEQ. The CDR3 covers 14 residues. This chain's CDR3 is CASSPSDSRYGYTF. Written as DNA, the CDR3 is TGTGCCAGCAGCCCTTCGGACAGCCGTTATGGCTACACCTTC.

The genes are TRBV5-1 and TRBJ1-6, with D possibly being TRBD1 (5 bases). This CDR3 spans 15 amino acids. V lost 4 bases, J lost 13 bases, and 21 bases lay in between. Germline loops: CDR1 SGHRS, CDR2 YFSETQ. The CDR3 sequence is CASSPRPGETSPLHF. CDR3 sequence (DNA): TGCGCCAGCAGCCCTCGACCGGGGGAAACTTCCCCCCTCCACTTT.

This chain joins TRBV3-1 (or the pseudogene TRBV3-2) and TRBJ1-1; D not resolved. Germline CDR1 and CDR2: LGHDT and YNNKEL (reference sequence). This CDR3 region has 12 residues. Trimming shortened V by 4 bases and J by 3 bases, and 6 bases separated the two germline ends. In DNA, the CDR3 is TGTGCCAGCAGCCGCGGAGACACTGAAGCTTTCTTT. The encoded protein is CASSRGDTEAFF.

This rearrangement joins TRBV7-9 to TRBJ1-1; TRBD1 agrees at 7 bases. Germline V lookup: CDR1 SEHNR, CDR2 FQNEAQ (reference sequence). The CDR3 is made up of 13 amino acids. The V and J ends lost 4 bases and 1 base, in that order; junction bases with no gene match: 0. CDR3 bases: TGTGCCAGCAGCTGGGACAGGAACACTGAAGCTTTCTTT. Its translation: CASSWDRNTEAFF.

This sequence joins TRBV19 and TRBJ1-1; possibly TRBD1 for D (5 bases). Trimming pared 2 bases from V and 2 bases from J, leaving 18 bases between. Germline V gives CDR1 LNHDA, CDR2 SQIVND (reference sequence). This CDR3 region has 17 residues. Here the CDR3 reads CASSIRGSGAVNTEAFF. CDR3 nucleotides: TGTGCCAGTAGTATAAGGGGCAGTGGGGCCGTAAACACTGAAGCTTTCTTT.

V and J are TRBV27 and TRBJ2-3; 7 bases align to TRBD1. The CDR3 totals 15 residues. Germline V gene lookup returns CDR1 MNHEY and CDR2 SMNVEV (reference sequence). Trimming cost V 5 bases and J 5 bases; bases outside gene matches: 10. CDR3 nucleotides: TGTGCCAGCAGTCTACGAAGGGGGCTGAGAGATACGCAGTATTTT. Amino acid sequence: CASSLRRGLRDTQYF.